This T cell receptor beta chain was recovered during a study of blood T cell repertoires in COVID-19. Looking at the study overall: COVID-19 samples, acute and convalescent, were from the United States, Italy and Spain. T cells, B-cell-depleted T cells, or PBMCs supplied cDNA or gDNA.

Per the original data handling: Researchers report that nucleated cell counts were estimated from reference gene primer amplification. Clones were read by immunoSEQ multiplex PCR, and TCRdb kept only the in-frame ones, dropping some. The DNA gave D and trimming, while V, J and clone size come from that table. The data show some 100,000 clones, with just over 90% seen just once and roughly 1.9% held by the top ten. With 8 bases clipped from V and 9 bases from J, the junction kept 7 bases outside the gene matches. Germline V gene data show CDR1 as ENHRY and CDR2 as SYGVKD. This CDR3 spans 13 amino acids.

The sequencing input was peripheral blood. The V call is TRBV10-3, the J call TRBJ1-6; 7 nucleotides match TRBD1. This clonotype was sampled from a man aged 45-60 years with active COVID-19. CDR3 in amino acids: CAIAGTVSSPLHF. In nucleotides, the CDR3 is TGTGCCATCGCCGGGACAGTGAGTTCACCCCTCCACTTT.